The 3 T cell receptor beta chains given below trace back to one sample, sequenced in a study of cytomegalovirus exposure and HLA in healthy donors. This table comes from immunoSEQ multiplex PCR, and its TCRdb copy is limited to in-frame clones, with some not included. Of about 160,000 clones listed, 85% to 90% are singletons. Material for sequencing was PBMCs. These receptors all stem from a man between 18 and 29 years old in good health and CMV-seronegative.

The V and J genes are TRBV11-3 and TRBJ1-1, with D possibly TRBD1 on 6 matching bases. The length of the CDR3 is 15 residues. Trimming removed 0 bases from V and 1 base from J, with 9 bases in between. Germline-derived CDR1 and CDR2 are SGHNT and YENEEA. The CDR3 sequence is CASSLDGTKNTEAFF. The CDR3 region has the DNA TGTGCCAGCAGCTTAGACGGGACAAAGAACACTGAAGCTTTCTTT. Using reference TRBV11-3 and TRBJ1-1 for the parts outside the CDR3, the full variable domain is EAGVVQSPRYKIIEKKQPVAFWCNPISGHNTLYWYLQNLGQGPELLIRYENEEAVDDSQLPKDRFSAERLKGVDSTLKIQPAELGDSAVYLCASSLDGTKNTEAFFGQGTRLTVV.

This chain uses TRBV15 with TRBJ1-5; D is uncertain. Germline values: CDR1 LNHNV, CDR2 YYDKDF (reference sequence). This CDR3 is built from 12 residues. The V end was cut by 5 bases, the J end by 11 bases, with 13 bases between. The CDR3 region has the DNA TGTGCCACCAGCGATCCCTATCGGGCCCAGCATTTT. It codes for CATSDPYRAQHF.

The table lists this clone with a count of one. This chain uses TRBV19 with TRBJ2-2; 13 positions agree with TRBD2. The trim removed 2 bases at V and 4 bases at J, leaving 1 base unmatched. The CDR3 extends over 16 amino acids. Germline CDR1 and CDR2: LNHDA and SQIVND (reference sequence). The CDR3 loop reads CASSIRTSGGTGELFF. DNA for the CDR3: TGTGCCAGTAGTATAAGGACTAGCGGGGGCACCGGGGAGCTGTTTTTT.